This TCR beta chain was recorded in a study of cytomegalovirus exposure and HLA in healthy donors. The PCR ran on 60 Vbeta and 13 Jbeta primers. Assay used: immunoSEQ multiplex PCR; TCRdb lists only in-frame clones, some missing. Its listing shows 75,000 to 95,000 clones. The TCR was taken from a woman in her sixties in good health and CMV-seronegative. The sequencing input was PBMCs.

CDR3 sequence (DNA): TGTGCCAGCATAGGGGTACCCGGGGGTCACTATGGCTACACCTTC. Translating gives CASIGVPGGHYGYTF. This chain uses TRBV2 with TRBJ1-2, with D tentatively TRBD1 (5 bases). The germline V and J ends were trimmed by 7 bases and 3 bases, with 18 bases remaining between them. From germline, CDR1 is SNHLY and CDR2 FYNNEI. The CDR3 spans 15 residues.